This passage covers 30 T cell receptor beta chains from one sample sequenced in a study of spatial heterogeneity in lung cancer. TCRdb recomputed calls from the 5' RACE reads with MiXCR, one row per CDR3 protein. The sample yields some 2,100 distinct CDR3 sequences, approximately 9% seen once. These receptors' antigens are unknown. As to time point: sample taken at primary tumor resection. Study outcomes and limitations: Expanded intratumoral alpha and beta TCR counts tracked tumor mutation counts.

The specimen was lung tumor tissue, collected at surgery. These receptors came from a male donor with early-stage non-small cell lung cancer.

The rearrangement joins TRBV24-1 to TRBJ1-1; D is undetermined. The V end lost 5 bases, the J end lost 6 bases, and 15 bases lay between the germline ends. The CDR3 runs to 14 residues. Germline lookup yields CDR1 KGHDR and CDR2 SFDVKD. CDR3 nucleotides: TGTGCCACCAGTGGTTCGGCCTCTGGGTCTGAAGCTTTCTTT. Translation: CATSGSASGSEAFF.

By share, this clonotype ranks as medium-sized. This chain uses TRBV6-2 or TRBV6-3 with TRBJ1-5, with a possible D match to TRBD1 (6 bases). The CDR3 extends over 15 amino acids. In germline, CDR1 is MNHEY, CDR2 SVGEGT. The V end lost 6 bases, the J end lost 0 bases, and 12 bases lay between the germline ends. The CDR3 DNA follows: TGTGCCAGCAGAGGAGGACAGACTAGCAATCAGCCCCAGCATTTT. Protein product: CASRGGQTSNQPQHF.

By proportion, this clonotype is medium-sized. The chain carries TRBV7-2 and TRBJ2-3; unclear D gene. The CDR3 length is 11 residues. The germline V gene has CDR1 SGHTA and CDR2 FQGNSA. Between the trimmed V and J ends, which lost 6 bases and 2 bases, there was a span of 3 bases. CDR3 coding DNA: TGTGCCAGCAGTTACACAGATACGCAGTATTTT. It encodes CASSYTDTQYF.

By frequency in the sample, this clonotype is medium-sized. The chain couples TRBV7-6 to TRBJ2-7; D is undetermined. In germline, CDR1 is SGHVS, CDR2 FNYEAQ. Trimming removed 3 bases from V and 0 bases from J, with 6 bases in between. There are 13 residues in the CDR3. The CDR3 loop reads CASSFGDSYEQYF. CDR3 coding DNA: TGTGCCAGCAGCTTTGGGGACTCCTACGAGCAGTACTTC.

By proportion, this clonotype is medium-sized. The rearrangement joins TRBV14 to TRBJ2-2, with TRBD1 as a possible D gene (5 bases). This CDR3 has 14 residues. Germline V gives CDR1 SGHDN, CDR2 FVKESK. V lost 2 bases and J 4 bases, leaving 8 bases between the germline ends. The CDR3 DNA is TGTGCCAGCAGCCAACGACAGTTCACCGGGGAGCTGTTTTTT. Its protein is CASSQRQFTGELFF.

Judged by abundance, this clonotype is medium-sized. The rearrangement joins TRBV11-2 to TRBJ2-2, with TRBD2 identical over 11 bases. This CDR3 contains 15 residues. V lost 5 bases, J lost 5 bases, and 4 bases stayed unmatched. Germline CDR1 is SGHAT and CDR2 is FQNNGV. The CDR3 DNA reads TGTGCCAGCAGCACTAGCGGGAGTCGTACCGGGGAGCTGTTTTTT. This encodes CASSTSGSRTGELFF.

This sequence joins TRBV5-1 and TRBJ2-7; D call uncertain. V lost 2 bases and J 2 bases, leaving 5 bases between the germline ends. Germline V gene sequence: CDR1 SGHRS, CDR2 YFSETQ. This CDR3 has 12 residues. Here the CDR3 reads CASSFGPYEQYF. The CDR3 bases are TGCGCCAGCAGCTTTGGGCCCTACGAGCAGTACTTC.

The rearrangement uses TRBV15 and TRBJ2-5; D remains ambiguous. The CDR3 covers 17 residues. Trimming took 3 bases from V and 0 from J, leaving 17 bases between them. Germline lookup yields CDR1 LNHNV and CDR2 YYDKDF (reference sequence). The CDR3 region has the DNA TGTGCCACCAGCAGCGACACCGGCAGGTCGTACCAAGAGACCCAGTACTTC. Residues: CATSSDTGRSYQETQYF.

By frequency in the sample, this clonotype is medium-sized. V is TRBV5-1 and J is TRBJ1-2; D remains unclear. The CDR3 has 15 amino acids. The V end was cut by 0 bases, the J end by 5 bases, with 14 bases between. Germline V gives CDR1 SGHRS, CDR2 YFSETQ. For the CDR3, the DNA is TGCGCCAGCAGCTTGGAGAAAGGATCTTCATATGGCTACACCTTC. Translation: CASSLEKGSSYGYTF. Full variable domain (rest looked up from reference TRBV5-1 and TRBJ1-2): KAGVTQTPRYLIKTRGQQVTLSCSPISGHRSVSWYQQTPGQGLQFLFEYFSETQRNKGNFPGRFSGRQFSNSRSEMNVSTLELGDSALYLCASSLEKGSSYGYTFGSGTRLTVV.

This clonotype is medium-sized. The junction differs from germline at one of its ends, possibly a read error. This chain joins TRBV12-3 or TRBV12-4 and TRBJ2-1, with 8 bases matching TRBD1. CDR3 length: 13 amino acids. CDR3 in DNA: TGTGCCAGCAGTTTTATTCCGGACAGGGTAGGCGTCTTC. Translating it yields CASSFIPDRVGVF.

In this sample, this clonotype turned up a few times. The J gene is TRBJ2-5, the V gene TRBV6-2 or TRBV6-3; D is unclear. This CDR3 spans 14 amino acids. Trimming cost V 4 bases and J 5 bases, with 14 bases left between them. From germline, CDR1 is MNHEY and CDR2 SVGEGT. The CDR3 region has the DNA TGTGCCAGCAGTTCCCCCGTCTCCATCGAGACCCAGTACTTC. Translation gives CASSSPVSIETQYF.

This clonotype was seen a few times. In DNA form, the CDR3 reads TGTGCCATCAGAGGAACAGGGCTCTCCTACAATGAGCAGTTCTTC. The encoded protein is CAIRGTGLSYNEQFF. The chain has TRBV10-3 and TRBJ2-1; D might be TRBD1 (6 bases). V lost 6 bases and J 0 bases, leaving 12 bases between the germline ends. CDR1 and CDR2 (germline): ENHRY, SYGVKD. This CDR3 contains 15 residues.

This clonotype was observed at least ten times. CDR3 sequence reads: CASSQEGGQPQHF. CDR3 nucleotide sequence: TGTGCCAGCAGCCAAGAAGGGGGTCAGCCCCAGCATTTT. The V call is TRBV4-2, the J call TRBJ1-5, with a weak D call TRBD1 (6 bases). Trimming took off 0 bases at V and 6 bases at J, with 6 bases between the two ends. There are 13 residues in the CDR3. Germline V gene data show CDR1 as LGHNA and CDR2 as YNFKEQ.

This clonotype was observed many times. CDR3 in amino acids: CASSFLGQGWSGELFF. In nucleotides, the CDR3 is TGTGCCAGCAGTTTTCTCGGACAGGGATGGTCCGGGGAGCTGTTTTTT. The chain uses TRBV28 and TRBJ2-2; TRBD1 matches 8 bases. The CDR3 is 16 residues long. V shed 3 bases and J 6 bases; nucleotides not matched to a gene: 9. Germline V gives CDR1 MDHEN, CDR2 SYDVKM.

In its sample, this clonotype ranks as large (0.1 to 1%). This chain joins TRBV19 and TRBJ1-1; D ambiguous. Trimming took 5 bases from V and 0 from J, leaving 10 bases between them. The germline V gene has CDR1 LNHDA and CDR2 SQIVND (reference sequence). CDR3 size: 14 residues. CDR3 sequence (DNA): TGTGCCAGTAGTCCAAGGGAAATGAACACTGAAGCTTTCTTT. Translated, it gives CASSPREMNTEAFF.

By proportion, this clonotype is medium-sized. This sequence joins TRBV30 and TRBJ2-7; 11 positions agree with TRBD2. The ends lost 0 bases at V and 7 bases at J; junction bases unmatched: 8. The CDR3 is 15 residues long. Germline CDR1 is GTSNPN and CDR2 is SVGIG (reference sequence). CDR3 DNA: TGTGCCTGGAGTGTACCAACTAGCGGGAGTCGAGAGCAGTACTTC. Translated: CAWSVPTSGSREQYF. Variable domain in full (rest from reference TRBV30 and TRBJ2-7): SQTIHQWPATLVQPVGSPLSLECTVEGTSNPNLYWYRQAAGRGLQLLFYSVGIGQISSEVPQNLSASRPQDRQFILSSKKLLLSDSGFYLCAWSVPTSGSREQYFGPGTRLTVT.

By sample fraction, this clonotype is medium-sized (0.01 to 0.1%). The CDR3 is CSASRRTDTQYF. The CDR3 DNA sequence: TGCAGTGCTAGCAGGCGCACAGATACGCAGTATTTT. The chain joins TRBV20-1 to TRBJ2-3, with D hard to call. This CDR3 region has 12 residues. Germline V gene sequence: CDR1 DFQATT, CDR2 SNEGSKA (reference sequence). V dropped 3 bases and J dropped 1 base, with 5 bases sitting between them.

By its share, this clonotype is medium-sized. The J gene is TRBJ2-7, the V gene TRBV7-2, with 8 bases that match TRBD2. V lost 5 bases to trimming and J lost 6 bases; unmatched junction nucleotides: 12. The CDR3 is made up of 15 amino acids. Per germline, CDR1 SGHTA and CDR2 FQGNSA. CDR3 nucleotide sequence: TGTGCCAGCAGCCTGGCCGAAGCGGGAGTTCGCGAGCAGTACTTC. Its protein is CASSLAEAGVREQYF.

In its sample, this clonotype ranks as medium-sized. The rearrangement uses TRBV5-1 and TRBJ2-7; 7 bases are a match to TRBD1. Germline CDR1 and CDR2: SGHRS and YFSETQ. The V and J ends lost 5 bases and 4 bases, in that order; junction bases with no gene match: 6. CDR3 length: 13 amino acids. The CDR3 region is CASSRQQGYEQYF. The CDR3 DNA sequence: TGCGCCAGCAGTCGACAACAGGGGTACGAGCAGTACTTC. Full variable domain (remainder filled in from reference TRBV5-1 and TRBJ2-7): KAGVTQTPRYLIKTRGQQVTLSCSPISGHRSVSWYQQTPGQGLQFLFEYFSETQRNKGNFPGRFSGRQFSNSRSEMNVSTLELGDSALYLCASSRQQGYEQYFGPGTRLTVT.

This clonotype is categorized as medium-sized. This chain connects TRBV20-1 to TRBJ2-3; D is possibly TRBD2 (6 bases). This CDR3 is built from 15 residues. Trimming took off 6 bases at V and 6 bases at J, with 22 bases between the two ends. Germline CDR1 DFQATT, CDR2 SNEGSKA (reference sequence). Here the CDR3 DNA reads TGCAGTGCGACCATAGCGGCGGGAAAGTCCGATACGCAGTATTTT. As protein: CSATIAAGKSDTQYF.

This clonotype has ten or more counts. The chain uses TRBV29-1 and TRBJ2-2; D is unclear. V lost 4 bases and J 0 bases, leaving 12 bases between the germline ends. CDR1 and CDR2 (germline): SQVTM, ANQGSEA. CDR3 size: 15 residues. The CDR3, as DNA: TGCAGCGTTGTGCTGGCCTCCGCGAACACCGGGGAGCTGTTTTTT. As protein: CSVVLASANTGELFF.

This clonotype rates as large. The CDR3 loop is CSVEGRLHTDTQYF. DNA of the CDR3: TGCAGCGTTGAAGGGCGACTACACACAGATACGCAGTATTTT. V usage is TRBV29-1 and J usage is TRBJ2-3, with TRBD2 as a possible D gene (5 bases). The germline CDR1 and CDR2 sequences are SQVTM and ANQGSEA. Deletions cut 1 base from V and 2 bases from J, with 10 bases between. The CDR3 length is 14 residues.

This clonotype is termed medium-sized. V and J are TRBV11-2 and TRBJ2-1, with 7 bases matching TRBD1. Per the germline V gene, CDR1 is SGHAT and CDR2 is FQNNGV. The CDR3 spans 16 residues. Trimming removed 1 base from V and 8 bases from J; junction bases left unmatched: 11. CDR3 sequence (DNA): TGTGCCAGCAGCTTAGGAGTAGGGACAGTTTGGGATGAGCAGTTCTTC. As protein: CASSLGVGTVWDEQFF. The whole variable domain, filled in from reference TRBV11-2 and TRBJ2-1, reads EAGVAQSPRYKIIEKRQSVAFWCNPISGHATLYWYQQILGQGPKLLIQFQNNGVVDDSQLPKDRFSAERLKGVDSTLKIQPAKLEDSAVYLCASSLGVGTVWDEQFFGPGTRLTVL.

By share, this clonotype counts as medium-sized. The rearrangement uses TRBV5-6 and TRBJ2-5; weak D call: TRBD1 (5 bases). This CDR3 comprises 13 residues. Per the germline V gene, CDR1 is SGHDT and CDR2 is YYEEEE. V was cut by 1 base and J by 9 bases, with 13 bases left in between. In DNA form, the CDR3 reads TGTGCCAGCAGCTTGTACGGCGCCAGGGCCCAGTACTTC. Its translation is CASSLYGARAQYF.

As concerns this clonotype: In this CDR3 the conserved last residue, phenylalanine or tryptophan, is missing, so a read error is likely. No DNA is shown, since the ends of the CDR3 on it are uncertain; the CDR3 is the one TCRdb lists. The rearrangement uses TRBV6-1 and TRBJ1-4; the table assigns TRBD1, which was not confirmed against the DNA. CDR1 and CDR2 (germline): MNHNS, SASEGT. The CDR3 totals 14 residues, both ends included. CDR3 sequence: CASSSGTGDLPRVV.

This chain uses TRBV12-3 or TRBV12-4 with TRBJ2-5; 8 nucleotides line up with TRBD1. V shed 6 bases and J 2 bases; nucleotides not matched to a gene: 5. The length of the CDR3 is 14 residues. In nucleotides, the CDR3 is TGTGCCAGCAGACCAACAGGGGGGCAAGAGACCCAGTACTTC. It codes for CASRPTGGQETQYF.

This chain links TRBV6-2 or TRBV6-3 with TRBJ2-1; D is uncertain. V was trimmed by 1 base and J by 4 bases, leaving 5 bases between them. The CDR3 has 13 residues. CDR1 MNHEY and CDR2 SVGEGT come from the germline V gene. For the CDR3, the DNA is TGTGCCAGCAGTTACTTCGGATACAATGAGCAGTTCTTC. The encoded protein is CASSYFGYNEQFF.

The chain carries TRBV6-2 or TRBV6-3 and TRBJ2-2, with 10 bases that match TRBD2. After removal of 7 bases from V and 0 bases from J, the junction contained 5 bases not matched to a gene. CDR1 is MNHEY and CDR2 is SVGEGT in the germline V gene. CDR3 length: 16 amino acids. The CDR3 DNA reads TGTGCCAGCAAAGGTAGCGGGGGGACGAACACCGGGGAGCTGTTTTTT. As protein: CASKGSGGTNTGELFF.

By share, this clonotype counts as medium-sized. The chain uses TRBV20-1 and TRBJ1-1; TRBD1 might be the D (5 bases). This CDR3 contains 14 residues. The V gene lost 0 bases and the J gene lost 0 bases, with 8 bases spanning the gap. Germline V gene sequence: CDR1 DFQATT, CDR2 SNEGSKA (reference sequence). CDR3 sequence (DNA): TGCAGTGCTAGAGATATGGGGCTGAACACTGAAGCTTTCTTT. Its translation is CSARDMGLNTEAFF.

This clonotype is labeled as medium-sized. The chain links TRBV14 to TRBJ2-1, with D possibly matching TRBD1 (6 bases). The germline CDR1 and CDR2 sequences are SGHDN and FVKESK. This CDR3 has 12 residues. The V end was cut by 4 bases, the J end by 9 bases, with 10 bases between. The CDR3, as DNA: TGTGCCAGCAGCCGCCGGGACACTGAGCAGTTCTTC. Encoded protein: CASSRRDTEQFF.